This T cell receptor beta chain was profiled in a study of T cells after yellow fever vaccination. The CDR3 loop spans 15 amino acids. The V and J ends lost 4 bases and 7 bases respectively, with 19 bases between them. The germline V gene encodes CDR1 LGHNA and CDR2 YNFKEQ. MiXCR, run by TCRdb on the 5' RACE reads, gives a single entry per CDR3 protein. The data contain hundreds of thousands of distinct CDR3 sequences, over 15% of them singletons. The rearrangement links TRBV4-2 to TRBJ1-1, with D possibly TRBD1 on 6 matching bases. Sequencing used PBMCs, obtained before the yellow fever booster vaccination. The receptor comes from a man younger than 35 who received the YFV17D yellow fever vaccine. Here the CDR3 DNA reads TGTGCCAGCAGCCCGCTCCCGGGGGCCCACCGTGAAGCTTTCTTT. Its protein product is CASSPLPGAHREAFF.